The TCR beta chain described here comes from a study of T-cell memory formation after mild COVID-19. The germline V gene has CDR1 LGHNT and CDR2 FRNRAP. The CDR3 covers 17 residues. V lost 2 bases to trimming and J lost 0 bases, with 14 bases between them. TCRdb redid the calling of the 5' RACE reads with MiXCR, one entry per CDR3 protein. The data hold roughly 400,000 distinct CDR3 sequences, with approximately 24% observed a single time. This clonotype was detected once. The chain recombines TRBV12-5 with TRBJ1-5, with D hard to call. The clonotype comes from an adult woman who had mild COVID-19 (a few samples of this study predate the infection). Cell type and time point are not known. The sequencing sample was made of PBMCs or a T cell subset sorted from them (not recorded which). Here the CDR3 reads CASGLLGLEYSNQPQHF. In DNA form, the CDR3 reads TGTGCTAGTGGTTTGCTCGGGCTTGAATATAGCAATCAGCCCCAGCATTTT.